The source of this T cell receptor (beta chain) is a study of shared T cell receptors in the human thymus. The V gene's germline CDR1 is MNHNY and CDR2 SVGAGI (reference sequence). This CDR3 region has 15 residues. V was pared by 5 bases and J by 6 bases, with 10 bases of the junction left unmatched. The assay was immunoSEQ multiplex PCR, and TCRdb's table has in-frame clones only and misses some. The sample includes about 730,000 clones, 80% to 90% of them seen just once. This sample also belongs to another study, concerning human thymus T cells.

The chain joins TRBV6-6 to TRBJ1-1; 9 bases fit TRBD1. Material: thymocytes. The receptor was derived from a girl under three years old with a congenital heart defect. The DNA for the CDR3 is TGTGCCAGCAGTCCGCCCCATTGGACAGGGGCTGAAGCTTTCTTT. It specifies CASSPPHWTGAEAFF.